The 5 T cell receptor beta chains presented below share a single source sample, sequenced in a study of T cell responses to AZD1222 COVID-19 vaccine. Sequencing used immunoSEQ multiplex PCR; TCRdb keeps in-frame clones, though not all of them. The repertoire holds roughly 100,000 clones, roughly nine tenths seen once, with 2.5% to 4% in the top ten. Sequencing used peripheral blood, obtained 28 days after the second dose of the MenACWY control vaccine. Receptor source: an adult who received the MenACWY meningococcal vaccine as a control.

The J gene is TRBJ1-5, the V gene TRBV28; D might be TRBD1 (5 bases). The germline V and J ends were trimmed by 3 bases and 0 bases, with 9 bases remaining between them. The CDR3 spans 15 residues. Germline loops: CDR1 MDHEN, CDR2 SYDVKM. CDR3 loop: CASSFDRYSNQPQHF. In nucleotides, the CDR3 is TGTGCCAGCAGTTTCGACAGATATAGCAATCAGCCCCAGCATTTT.

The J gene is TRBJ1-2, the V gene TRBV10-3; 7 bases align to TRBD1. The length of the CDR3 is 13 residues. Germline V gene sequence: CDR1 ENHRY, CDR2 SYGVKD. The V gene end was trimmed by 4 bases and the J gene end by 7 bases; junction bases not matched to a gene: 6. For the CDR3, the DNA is TGTGCCATCAGTGTTGGGACAGTTGTTGGCTACACCTTC. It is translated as CAISVGTVVGYTF.

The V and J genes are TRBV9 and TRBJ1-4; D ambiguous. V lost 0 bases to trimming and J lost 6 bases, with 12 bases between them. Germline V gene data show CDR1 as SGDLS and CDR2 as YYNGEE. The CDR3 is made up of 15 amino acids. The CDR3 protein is CASSVDVSPDEKLFF. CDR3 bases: TGTGCCAGCAGCGTAGACGTCAGTCCGGATGAAAAACTGTTTTTT. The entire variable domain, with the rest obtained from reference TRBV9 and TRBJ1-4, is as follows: DSGVTQTPKHLITATGQRVTLRCSPRSGDLSVYWYQQSLDQGLQFLIQYYNGEERAKGNILERFSAQQFPDLHSELNLSSLELGDSALYFCASSVDVSPDEKLFFGSGTQLSVL.

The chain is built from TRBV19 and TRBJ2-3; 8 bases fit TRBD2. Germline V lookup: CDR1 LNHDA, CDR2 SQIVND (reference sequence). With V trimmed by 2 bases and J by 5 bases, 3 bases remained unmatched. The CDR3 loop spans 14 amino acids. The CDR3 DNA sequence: TGTGCCAGTAGTATAACACGGGGGGGAGATACGCAGTATTTT. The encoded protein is CASSITRGGDTQYF.

The CDR3 bases are TGTGCCAGCAGCTCCCCCGGGACAGATGGCTACACCTTC. Translating gives CASSSPGTDGYTF. This sequence joins TRBV7-2 and TRBJ1-2, with TRBD1 matching over 7 bases. The ends lost 4 bases at V and 6 bases at J; junction bases unmatched: 5. CDR1 and CDR2 (germline): SGHTA, FQGNSA. This CDR3 contains 13 residues.